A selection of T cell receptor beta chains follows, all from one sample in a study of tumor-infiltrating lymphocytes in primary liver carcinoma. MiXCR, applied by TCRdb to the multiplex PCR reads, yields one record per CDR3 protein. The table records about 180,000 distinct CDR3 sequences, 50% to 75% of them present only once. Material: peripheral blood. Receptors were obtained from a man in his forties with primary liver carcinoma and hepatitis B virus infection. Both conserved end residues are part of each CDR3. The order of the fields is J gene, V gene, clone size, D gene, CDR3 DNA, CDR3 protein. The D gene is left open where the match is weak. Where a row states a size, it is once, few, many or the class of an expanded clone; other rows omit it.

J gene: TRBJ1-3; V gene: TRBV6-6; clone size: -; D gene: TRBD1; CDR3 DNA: TGTGCCACCGCTCAGCGGGACAGGGGCGAAAACACCATATATTTT; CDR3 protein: CATAQRDRGENTIYF
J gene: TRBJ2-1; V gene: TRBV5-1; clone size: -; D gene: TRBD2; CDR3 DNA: TGCGCCATCAGAAAGGGACTAGCGGGCAACTACAATGAGCAGTTCTTC; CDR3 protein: CAIRKGLAGNYNEQFF
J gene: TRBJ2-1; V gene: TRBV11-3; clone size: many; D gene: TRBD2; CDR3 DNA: TGTGCCAGCAGCTTAGGTCGGACTAGCGGGCGGAATGAGCAGTTCTTC; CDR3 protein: CASSLGRTSGRNEQFF
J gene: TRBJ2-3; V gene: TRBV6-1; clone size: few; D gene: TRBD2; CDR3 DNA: TGTGCCAGCACCAGGGTGAGCGGGGGGATCGCAGATACGCAGTATTTT; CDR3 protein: CASTRVSGGIADTQYF
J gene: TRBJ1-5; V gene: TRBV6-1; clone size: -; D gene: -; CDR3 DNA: TGTGCCAGCAGTGTTAACAGGTATAGCAATCAGCCCCAGCATTTT; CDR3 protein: CASSVNRYSNQPQHF
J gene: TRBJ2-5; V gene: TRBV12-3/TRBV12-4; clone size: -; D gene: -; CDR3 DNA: TGTGCCAGCACCCTAGGGAGGCATGGTGGGACCCAGTACTTC; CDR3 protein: CASTLGRHGGTQYF
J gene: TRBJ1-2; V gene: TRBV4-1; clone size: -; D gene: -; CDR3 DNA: TGCGCCAGCAGCCAAATTACAGCAAACTATGGCTACACCTTC; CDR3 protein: CASSQITANYGYTF
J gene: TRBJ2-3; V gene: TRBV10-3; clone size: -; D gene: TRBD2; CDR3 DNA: TGTGCCACGGTCTCGGCGGGAGGGTACACAGATACGCAGTATTTT; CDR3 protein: CATVSAGGYTDTQYF
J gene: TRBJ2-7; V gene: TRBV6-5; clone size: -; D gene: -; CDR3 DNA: TGTGCCAGCAGCTCCCCGGGCAGGGGACACTACGAGCTGTACTTC; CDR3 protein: CASSSPGRGHYELYF
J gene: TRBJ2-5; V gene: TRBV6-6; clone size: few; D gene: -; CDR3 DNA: TGTGCCAGCAGTTACAGTCAGGGGGGAAGACAAGAGACCCAGTACTTC; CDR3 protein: CASSYSQGGRQETQYF
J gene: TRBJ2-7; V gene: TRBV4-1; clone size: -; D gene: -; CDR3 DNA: TGCGCCAGCAGCCAGCGGGACTTGGACTACGAGCAGTACTTC; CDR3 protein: CASSQRDLDYEQYF
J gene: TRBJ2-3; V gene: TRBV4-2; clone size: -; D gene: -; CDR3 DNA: TGTGCCAGCAGCCGAGATAGCCTCTCAGATACGCAGTATTTT; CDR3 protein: CASSRDSLSDTQYF
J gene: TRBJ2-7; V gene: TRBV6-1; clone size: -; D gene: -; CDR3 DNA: TGTGCCAGCAGTGAAGCGCTAAGGCTCCAAAACTTC; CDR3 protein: CASSEALRLQNF
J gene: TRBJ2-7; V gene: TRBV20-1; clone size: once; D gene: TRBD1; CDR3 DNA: TGCAGTGCTAGGGAATGGGACAGGGCCAACGAGCAGTACTTC; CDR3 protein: CSAREWDRANEQYF
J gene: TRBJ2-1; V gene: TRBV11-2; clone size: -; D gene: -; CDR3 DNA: TGTGCCAGCAACGTGACGGGGGTTTACAATGAACAGTTCTTC; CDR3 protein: CASNVTGVYNEQFF
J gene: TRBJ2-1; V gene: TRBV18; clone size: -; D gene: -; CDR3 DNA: TGTGCCAGCTGGGAGGTGAATGAGCAGTTCTTC; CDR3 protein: CASWEVNEQFF
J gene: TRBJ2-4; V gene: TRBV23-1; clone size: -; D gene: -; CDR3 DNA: TGCGCCAGCACCCGGGGGCCGAAGAACATTCAGTACTTC; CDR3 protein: CASTRGPKNIQYF
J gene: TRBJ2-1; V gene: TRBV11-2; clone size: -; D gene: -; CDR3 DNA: TGTGCCAGCAGCTTAGATGGGACCAGCTACAATGAGCAGTTCTTC; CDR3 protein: CASSLDGTSYNEQFF
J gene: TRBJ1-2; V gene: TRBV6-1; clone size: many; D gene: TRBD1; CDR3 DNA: TGTGCCAGCAGTATTCGACAGGGGGCTGTTCAGGGCTACACCTTC; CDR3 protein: CASSIRQGAVQGYTF
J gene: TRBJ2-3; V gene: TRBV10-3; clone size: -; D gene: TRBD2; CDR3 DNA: TGTGCCACACTAGCGCCCCTCACAGATACGCAGTATTTT; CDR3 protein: CATLAPLTDTQYF
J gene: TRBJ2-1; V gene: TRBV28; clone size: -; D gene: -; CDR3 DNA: TGTGCCAGCAGAGCGTCCTACAATGAGCAGTTCTTC; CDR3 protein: CASRASYNEQFF